This is a list of T cell receptor beta chains from one sample in a study of T cell repertoires in ileal Crohn's disease. TCRdb's table, derived via immunoSEQ multiplex PCR, lists solely in-frame clones and lacks some. The sample holds almost 5,500 clones; around 63% are singletons and the top ten take roughly 27%. The sequenced sample consisted of ileal tissue. The source is an adult with Crohn's disease. Both conserved end residues are part of each CDR3. The D gene is left open where the match is weak. Not all rows give a size; the values are once, few, many and, for expanded clones, a class.

D gene	clone size	CDR3 length	V gene	J gene	CDR3 protein	CDR3 DNA
TRBD1	.	15	TRBV27	TRBJ1-5	CASSLGGQGSQPQHF	TGTGCCAGCAGTTTAGGCGGACAGGGGAGTCAGCCCCAGCATTTT
TRBD2	few	18	TRBV4-3	TRBJ2-1	CASSQGIGGRAEFDEQFF	TGCGCCAGCAGCCAAGGGATTGGCGGGAGGGCTGAATTCGATGAGCAGTTCTTC
.	once	12	TRBV7-2	TRBJ1-1	CASSLWEVEAFF	TGTGCCAGCAGCTTATGGGAGGTTGAAGCTTTCTTT
.	few	13	TRBV30	TRBJ1-1	CAWSFEGNTEAFF	TGTGCCTGGAGTTTCGAGGGGAACACTGAAGCTTTCTTT
TRBD1	.	15	TRBV6-1	TRBJ1-4	CVSSAATGGNEKLFF	TGTGTCAGCAGTGCGGCGACAGGGGGAAATGAAAAACTGTTTTTT
.	.	14	TRBV27	TRBJ2-7	CASSHQTGGGEQYF	TGTGCCAGCAGCCATCAAACAGGGGGGGGCGAGCAGTACTTC
TRBD1	.	15	TRBV7-8	TRBJ2-1	CASRTGTGPYNEQFF	TGTGCCAGCAGAACCGGGACAGGCCCTTATAATGAGCAGTTCTTC
.	few	14	TRBV5-1	TRBJ1-1	CASSLQGIGTEAFF	TGTGCCAGCAGCTTGCAGGGGATAGGCACTGAAGCTTTCTTT
.	.	14	TRBV5-1	TRBJ2-5	CASSFGAGQETQYF	TGTGCCAGCAGCTTTGGGGCAGGTCAAGAGACCCAGTACTTC
.	.	13	TRBV19	TRBJ1-5	CASSLQLDQPQHF	TGTGCCAGTAGTCTCCAACTCGATCAGCCCCAGCATTTT